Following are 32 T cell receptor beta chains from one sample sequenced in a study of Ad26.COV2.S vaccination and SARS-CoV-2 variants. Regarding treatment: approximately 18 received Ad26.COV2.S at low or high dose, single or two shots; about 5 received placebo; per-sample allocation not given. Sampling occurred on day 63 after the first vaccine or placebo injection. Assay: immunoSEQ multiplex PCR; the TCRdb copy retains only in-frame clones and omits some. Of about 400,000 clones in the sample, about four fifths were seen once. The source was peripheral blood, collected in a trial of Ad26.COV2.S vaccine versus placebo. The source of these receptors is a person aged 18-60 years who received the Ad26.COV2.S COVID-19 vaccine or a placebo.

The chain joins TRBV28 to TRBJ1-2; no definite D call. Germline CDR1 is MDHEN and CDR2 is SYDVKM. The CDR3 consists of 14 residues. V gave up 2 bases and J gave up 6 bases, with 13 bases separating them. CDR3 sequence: CASSLGWARDGYTF. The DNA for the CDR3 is TGTGCCAGCAGTTTAGGCTGGGCCCGGGATGGCTACACCTTC.

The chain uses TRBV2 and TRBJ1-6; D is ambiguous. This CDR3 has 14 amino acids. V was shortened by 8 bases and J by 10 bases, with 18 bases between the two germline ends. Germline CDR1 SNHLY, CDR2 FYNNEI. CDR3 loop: CASYQTAANSPLHF. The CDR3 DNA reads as TGTGCCAGCTACCAGACCGCCGCCAACTCACCCCTCCACTTT.

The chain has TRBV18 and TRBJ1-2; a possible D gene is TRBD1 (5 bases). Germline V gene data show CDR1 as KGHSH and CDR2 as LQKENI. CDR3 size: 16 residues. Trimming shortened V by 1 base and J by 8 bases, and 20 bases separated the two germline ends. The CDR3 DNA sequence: TGTGCCAGCTCACCACGAACAGGCCGCCACATCGAAGGCTACACCTTC. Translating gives CASSPRTGRHIEGYTF. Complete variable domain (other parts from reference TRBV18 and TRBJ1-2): NAGVMQNPRHLVRRRGQEARLRCSPMKGHSHVYWYRQLPEEGLKFMVYLQKENIIDESGMPKERFSAEFPKEGPSILRIQQVVRGDSAAYFCASSPRTGRHIEGYTFGSGTRLTVV.

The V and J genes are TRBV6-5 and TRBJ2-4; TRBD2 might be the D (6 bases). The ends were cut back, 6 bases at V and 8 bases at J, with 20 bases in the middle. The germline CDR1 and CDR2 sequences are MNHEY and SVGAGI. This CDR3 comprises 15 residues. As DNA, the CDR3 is TGTGCCAGCAGCTCACGGGCCGCCGGGAGTGACATTCAGTACTTC. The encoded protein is CASSSRAAGSDIQYF.

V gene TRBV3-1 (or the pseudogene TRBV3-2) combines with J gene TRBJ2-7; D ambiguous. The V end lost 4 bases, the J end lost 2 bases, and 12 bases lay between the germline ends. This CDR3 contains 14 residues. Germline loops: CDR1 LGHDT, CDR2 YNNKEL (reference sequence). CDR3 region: CASSRSTGPYEQYF. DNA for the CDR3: TGTGCCAGCAGCCGTTCGACGGGCCCCTACGAGCAGTACTTC.

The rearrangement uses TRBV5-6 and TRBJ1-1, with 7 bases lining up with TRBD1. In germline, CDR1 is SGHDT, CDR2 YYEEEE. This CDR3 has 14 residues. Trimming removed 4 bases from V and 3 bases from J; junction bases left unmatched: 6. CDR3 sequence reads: CASSPWTGYTEAFF. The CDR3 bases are TGTGCCAGCAGCCCCTGGACAGGCTACACTGAAGCTTTCTTT. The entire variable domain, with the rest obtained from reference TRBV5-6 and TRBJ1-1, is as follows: DAGVTQSPTHLIKTRGQQVTLRCSPKSGHDTVSWYQQALGQGPQFIFQYYEEEERQRGNFPDRFSGHQFPNYSSELNVNALLLGDSALYLCASSPWTGYTEAFFGQGTRLTVV.

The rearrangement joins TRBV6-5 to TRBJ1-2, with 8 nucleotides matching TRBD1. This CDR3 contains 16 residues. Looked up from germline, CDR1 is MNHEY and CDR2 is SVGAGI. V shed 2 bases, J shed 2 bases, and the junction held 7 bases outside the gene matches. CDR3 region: CASSYAGGGGNYGYTF. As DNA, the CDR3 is TGTGCCAGCAGTTACGCAGGGGGCGGAGGGAACTATGGCTACACCTTC.

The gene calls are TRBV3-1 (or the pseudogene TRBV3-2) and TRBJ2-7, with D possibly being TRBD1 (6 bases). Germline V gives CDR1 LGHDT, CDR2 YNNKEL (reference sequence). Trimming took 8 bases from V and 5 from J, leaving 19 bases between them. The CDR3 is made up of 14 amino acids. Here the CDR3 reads CASGRTGIEDEQYF. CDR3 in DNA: TGTGCCAGCGGAAGAACAGGGATCGAGGACGAGCAGTACTTC.

CDR3 DNA: TGCGCCAGCAGCTTGGTCCCGGGGGCAGCCTACAATGAGCAGTTCTTC. This codes for CASSLVPGAAYNEQFF. The genes are TRBV5-1 and TRBJ2-1, with D perhaps assigned TRBD1 or TRBD2 (6 bases each). CDR1 SGHRS and CDR2 YFSETQ come from the germline V gene. The CDR3 is 16 amino acids. Trimming left V 0 bases short and J 2 bases short, with 12 bases between.

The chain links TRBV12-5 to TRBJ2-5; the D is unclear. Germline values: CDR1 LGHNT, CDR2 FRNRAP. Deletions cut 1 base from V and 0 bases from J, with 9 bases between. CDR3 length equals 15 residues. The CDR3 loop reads CASGLGVENQETQYF. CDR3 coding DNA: TGTGCTAGTGGTTTGGGTGTGGAGAACCAAGAGACCCAGTACTTC. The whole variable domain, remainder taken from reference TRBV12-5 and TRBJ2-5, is DARVTQTPRHKVTEMGQEVTMRCQPILGHNTVFWYRQTMMQGLELLAYFRNRAPLDDSGMPKDRFSAEMPDATLATLKIQPSEPRDSAVYFCASGLGVENQETQYFGPGTRLLVL.

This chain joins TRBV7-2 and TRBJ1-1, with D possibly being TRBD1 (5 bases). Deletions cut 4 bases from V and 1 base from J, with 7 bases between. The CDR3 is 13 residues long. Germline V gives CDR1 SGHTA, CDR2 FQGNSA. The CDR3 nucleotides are TGTGCCAGCAGCTCCGGGGGGAACACTGAAGCTTTCTTT. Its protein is CASSSGGNTEAFF.

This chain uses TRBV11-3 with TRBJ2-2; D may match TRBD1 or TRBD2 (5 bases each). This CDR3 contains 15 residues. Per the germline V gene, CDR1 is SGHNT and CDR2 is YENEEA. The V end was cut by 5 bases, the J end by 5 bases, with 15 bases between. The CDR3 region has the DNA TGTGCCAGCAGCGACCGGGACCACCATACCGGGGAGCTGTTTTTT. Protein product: CASSDRDHHTGELFF.

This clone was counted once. The CDR3 DNA is TGTGCCAGCACCCTCGGGACAGGGGGCTTGAGGGCTTTCTTT. Translation: CASTLGTGGLRAFF. The genes are TRBV28 and TRBJ1-1, with TRBD1 matching 12 bases. The CDR3 totals 14 residues. Per the germline V gene, CDR1 is MDHEN and CDR2 is SYDVKM. V gave up 7 bases and J gave up 11 bases; unmatched junction bases: 11.

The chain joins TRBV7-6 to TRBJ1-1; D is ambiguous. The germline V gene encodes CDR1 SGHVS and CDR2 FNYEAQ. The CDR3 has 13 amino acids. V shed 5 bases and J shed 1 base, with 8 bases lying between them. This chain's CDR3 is CASSPFRNTEAFF. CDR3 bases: TGTGCCAGCAGCCCGTTTCGGAACACTGAAGCTTTCTTT.

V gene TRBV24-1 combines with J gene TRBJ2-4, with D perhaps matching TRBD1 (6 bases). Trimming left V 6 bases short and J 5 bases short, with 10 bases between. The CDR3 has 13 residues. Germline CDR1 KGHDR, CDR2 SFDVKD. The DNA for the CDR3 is TGTGCCACCAGTACGCCAGGGGAAAACATTCAGTACTTC. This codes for CATSTPGENIQYF.

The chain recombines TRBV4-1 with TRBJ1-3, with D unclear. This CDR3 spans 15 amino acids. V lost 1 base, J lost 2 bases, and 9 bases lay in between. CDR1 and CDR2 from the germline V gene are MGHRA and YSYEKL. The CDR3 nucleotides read TGCGCCAGCAGCCAAGGTTCGTGGACTGGAAACACCATATATTTT. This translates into CASSQGSWTGNTIYF.

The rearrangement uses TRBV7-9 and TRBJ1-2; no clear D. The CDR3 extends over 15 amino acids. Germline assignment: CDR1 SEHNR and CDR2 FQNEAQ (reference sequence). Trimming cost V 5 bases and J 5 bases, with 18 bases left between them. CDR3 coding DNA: TGTGCCAGCAGCCCAGAGGTGGTCAGCCCTTATGGCTACACCTTC. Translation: CASSPEVVSPYGYTF.

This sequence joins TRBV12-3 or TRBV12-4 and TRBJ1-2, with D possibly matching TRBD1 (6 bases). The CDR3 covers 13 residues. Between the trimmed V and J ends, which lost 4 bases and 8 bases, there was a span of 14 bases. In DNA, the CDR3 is TGTGCCAGCAGTTCCTCAGGGGCGTGGGGCTACACCTTC. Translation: CASSSSGAWGYTF.

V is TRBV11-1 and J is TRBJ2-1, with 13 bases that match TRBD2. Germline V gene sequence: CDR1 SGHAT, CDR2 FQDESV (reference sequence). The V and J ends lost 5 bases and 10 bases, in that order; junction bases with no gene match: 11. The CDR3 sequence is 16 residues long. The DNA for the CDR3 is TGTGCCAGCAGCGGCCCAACTAGCGGGAGGGCCCGGGAGCAGTTCTTC. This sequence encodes CASSGPTSGRAREQFF.

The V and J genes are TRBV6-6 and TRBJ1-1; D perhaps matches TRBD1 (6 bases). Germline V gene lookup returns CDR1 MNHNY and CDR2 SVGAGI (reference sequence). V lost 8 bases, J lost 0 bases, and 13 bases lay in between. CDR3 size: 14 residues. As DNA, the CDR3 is TGTGCCAGCTTTAGGGGGGGCCTGAACACTGAAGCTTTCTTT. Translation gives CASFRGGLNTEAFF.

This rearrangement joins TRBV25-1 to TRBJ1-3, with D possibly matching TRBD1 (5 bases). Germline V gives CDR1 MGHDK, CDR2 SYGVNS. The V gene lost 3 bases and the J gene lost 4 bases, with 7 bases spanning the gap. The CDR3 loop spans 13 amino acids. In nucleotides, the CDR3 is TGTGCCAGCAGTGAGGCAGGGGGAAACACCATATATTTT. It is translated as CASSEAGGNTIYF.

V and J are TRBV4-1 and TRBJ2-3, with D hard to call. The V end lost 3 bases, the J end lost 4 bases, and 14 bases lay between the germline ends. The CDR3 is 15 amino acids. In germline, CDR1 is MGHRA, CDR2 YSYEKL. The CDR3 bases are TGCGCCAGCAGCCACACGCCCCTTCTGGCAGATACGCAGTATTTT. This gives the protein CASSHTPLLADTQYF.

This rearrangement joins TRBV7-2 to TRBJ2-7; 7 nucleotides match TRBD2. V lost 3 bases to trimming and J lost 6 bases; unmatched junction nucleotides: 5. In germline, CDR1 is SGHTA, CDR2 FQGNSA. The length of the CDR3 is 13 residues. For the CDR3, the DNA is TGTGCCAGCAGCTTCGGACTAGTCAGCGAGCAGTACTTC. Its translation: CASSFGLVSEQYF.

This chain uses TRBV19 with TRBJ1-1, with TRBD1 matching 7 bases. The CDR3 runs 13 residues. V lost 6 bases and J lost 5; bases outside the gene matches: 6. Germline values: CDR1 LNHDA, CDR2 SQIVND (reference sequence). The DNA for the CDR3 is TGTGCCAGTAGGCCCCAGGGGGGGACTGAAGCTTTCTTT. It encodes CASRPQGGTEAFF.

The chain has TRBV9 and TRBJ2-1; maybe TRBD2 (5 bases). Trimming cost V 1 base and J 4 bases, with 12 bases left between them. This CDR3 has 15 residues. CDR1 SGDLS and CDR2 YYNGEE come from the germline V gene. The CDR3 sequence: CASSVTRLPYNEQFF. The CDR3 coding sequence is TGTGCCAGCAGCGTAACTAGACTACCATACAATGAGCAGTTCTTC.

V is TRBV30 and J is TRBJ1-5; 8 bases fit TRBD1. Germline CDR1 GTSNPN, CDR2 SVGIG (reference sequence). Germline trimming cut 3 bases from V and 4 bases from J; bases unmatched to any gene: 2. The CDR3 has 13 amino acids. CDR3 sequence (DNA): TGTGCCTGGAGCAGGGGGCGGAATCAGCCCCAGCATTTT. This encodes CAWSRGRNQPQHF.

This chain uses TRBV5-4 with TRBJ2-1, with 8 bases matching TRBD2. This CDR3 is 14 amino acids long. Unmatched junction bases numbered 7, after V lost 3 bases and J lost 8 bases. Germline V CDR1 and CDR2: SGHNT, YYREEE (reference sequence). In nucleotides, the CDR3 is TGTGCCAGCAGCTCGTGGACTAGCTGGGATGAGCAGTTCTTC. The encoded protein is CASSSWTSWDEQFF.

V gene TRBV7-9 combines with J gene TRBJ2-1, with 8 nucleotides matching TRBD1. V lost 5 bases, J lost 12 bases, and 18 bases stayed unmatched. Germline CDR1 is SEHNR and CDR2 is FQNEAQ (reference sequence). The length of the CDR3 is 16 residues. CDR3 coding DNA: TGTGCCAGCAGCCCAACAGACAGGGGACCAAAATTAGGGCAGTTCTTC. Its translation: CASSPTDRGPKLGQFF. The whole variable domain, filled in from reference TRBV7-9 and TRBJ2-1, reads DTGVSQNPRHKITKRGQNVTFRCDPISEHNRLYWYRQTLGQGPEFLTYFQNEAQLEKSRLLSDRFSAERPKGSFSTLEIQRTEQGDSAMYLCASSPTDRGPKLGQFFGPGTRLTVL.

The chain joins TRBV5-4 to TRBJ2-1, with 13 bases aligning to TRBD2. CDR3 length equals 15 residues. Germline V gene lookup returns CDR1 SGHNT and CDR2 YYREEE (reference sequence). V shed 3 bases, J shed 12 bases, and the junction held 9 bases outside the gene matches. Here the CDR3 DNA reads TGTGCCAGCAGCTACGGACTAGCGGGGGCCTTAGCGCAGTTCTTC. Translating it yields CASSYGLAGALAQFF.

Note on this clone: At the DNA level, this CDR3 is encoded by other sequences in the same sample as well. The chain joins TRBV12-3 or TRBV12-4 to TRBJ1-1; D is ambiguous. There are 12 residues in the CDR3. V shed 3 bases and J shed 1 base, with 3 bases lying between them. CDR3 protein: CASSLRNTEAFF. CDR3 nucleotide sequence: TGTGCCAGCAGTTTGAGGAACACTGAAGCTTTCTTT.

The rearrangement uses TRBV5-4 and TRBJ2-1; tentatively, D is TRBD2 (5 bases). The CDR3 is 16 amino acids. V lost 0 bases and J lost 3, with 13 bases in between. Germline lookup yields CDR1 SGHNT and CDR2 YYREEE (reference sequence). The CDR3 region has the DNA TGTGCCAGCAGCTTGGAGCGGATTTCTAACTACAATGAGCAGTTCTTC. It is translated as CASSLERISNYNEQFF.

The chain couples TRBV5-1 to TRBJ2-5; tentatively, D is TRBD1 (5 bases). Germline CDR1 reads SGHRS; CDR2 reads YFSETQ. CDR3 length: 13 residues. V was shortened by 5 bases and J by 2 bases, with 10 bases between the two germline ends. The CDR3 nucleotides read TGCGCCAGCAGGAAACAGGAGCAAGAGACCCAGTACTTC. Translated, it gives CASRKQEQETQYF.